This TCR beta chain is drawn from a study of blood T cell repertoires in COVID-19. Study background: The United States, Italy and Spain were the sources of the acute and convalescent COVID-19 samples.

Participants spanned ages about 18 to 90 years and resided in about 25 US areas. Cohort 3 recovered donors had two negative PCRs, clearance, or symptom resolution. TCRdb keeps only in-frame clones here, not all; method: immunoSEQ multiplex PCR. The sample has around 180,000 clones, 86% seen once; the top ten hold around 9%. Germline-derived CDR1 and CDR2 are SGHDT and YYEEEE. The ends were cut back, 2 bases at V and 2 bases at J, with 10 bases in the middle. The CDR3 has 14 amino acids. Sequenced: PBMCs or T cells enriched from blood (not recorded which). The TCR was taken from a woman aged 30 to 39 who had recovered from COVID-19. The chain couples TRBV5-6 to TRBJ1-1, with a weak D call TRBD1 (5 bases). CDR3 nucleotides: TGTGCCAGCAGCTTAGGAGGGGCTAACACTGAAGCTTTCTTT. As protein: CASSLGGANTEAFF.